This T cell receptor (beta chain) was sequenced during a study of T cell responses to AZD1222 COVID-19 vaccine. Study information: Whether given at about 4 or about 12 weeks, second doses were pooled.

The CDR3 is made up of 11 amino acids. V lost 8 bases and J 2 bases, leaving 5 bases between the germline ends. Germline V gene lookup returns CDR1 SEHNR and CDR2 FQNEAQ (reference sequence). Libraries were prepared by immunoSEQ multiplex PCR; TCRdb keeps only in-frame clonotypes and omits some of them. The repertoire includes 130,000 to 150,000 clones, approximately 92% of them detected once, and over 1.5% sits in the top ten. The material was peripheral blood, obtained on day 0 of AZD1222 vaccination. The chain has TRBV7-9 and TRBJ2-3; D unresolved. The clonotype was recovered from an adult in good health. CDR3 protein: CASGDTDTQYF. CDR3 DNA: TGTGCCAGCGGGGACACAGATACGCAGTATTTT.